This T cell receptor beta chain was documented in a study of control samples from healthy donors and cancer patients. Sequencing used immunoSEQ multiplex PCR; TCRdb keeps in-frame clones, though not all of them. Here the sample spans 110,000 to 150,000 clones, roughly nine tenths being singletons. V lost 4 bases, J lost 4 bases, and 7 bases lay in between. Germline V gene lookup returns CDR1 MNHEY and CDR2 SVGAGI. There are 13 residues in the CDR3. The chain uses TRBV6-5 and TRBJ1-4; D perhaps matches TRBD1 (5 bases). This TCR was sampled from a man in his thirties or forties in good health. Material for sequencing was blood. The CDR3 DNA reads TGTGCCAGCAGTTTCCAGGGTAATGAAAAACTGTTTTTT. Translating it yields CASSFQGNEKLFF.